This entry lists 31 T cell receptor beta chains sequenced from one sample in a study of shared clonotypes between healthy human individuals. The protocol was immunoSEQ multiplex PCR, while the TCRdb copy is restricted to in-frame clones and leaves out a portion. The top ten clones hold 0.9% to 1.3% of a sample with more than 2 million clones, less than 95% of them seen once. CD8 cells classed as naive were CD45RO-negative and positively selected for CCR7, excluding terminally differentiated effector memory CD45RA+ cells. The sequenced material came from naive CD8+ T cells sorted from blood. Receptors were obtained from a man between 18 and 29 years old in good health.

Concerning this clone: This sample includes further DNA sequences coding for the same CDR3. The V call is TRBV5-1, the J call TRBJ2-5, with D perhaps TRBD2 (7 bases). With 0 bases removed from V and 4 bases from J, the gap between germline ends came to 13 bases. The CDR3 covers 15 residues. The germline V gene encodes CDR1 SGHRS and CDR2 YFSETQ. For the CDR3, the DNA is TGCGCCAGCAGCTTGGAGGGGGGGCACCTAGAGACCCAGTACTTC. This encodes CASSLEGGHLETQYF.

V and J are TRBV25-1 and TRBJ2-7; 8 nucleotides line up with TRBD1. The germline gives CDR1 MGHDK, CDR2 SYGVNS. Trimming removed 2 bases from V and 3 bases from J; junction bases left unmatched: 9. The CDR3 is made up of 16 amino acids. The CDR3 region is CASSEQSSDRGYEQYF. The CDR3 coding sequence is TGTGCCAGCAGTGAACAAAGCAGCGACAGGGGCTACGAGCAGTACTTC.

This rearrangement joins TRBV9 to TRBJ2-6; D might be TRBD2 (5 bases). Germline V gene lookup returns CDR1 SGDLS and CDR2 YYNGEE. Trimming cost V 7 bases and J 11 bases, with 16 bases left between them. The CDR3 has 13 amino acids. The CDR3 nucleotides are TGTGCCAGCCGGGAAGGACCCACCCACGTCCTGACTTTC. As protein: CASREGPTHVLTF.

This chain links TRBV4-1 with TRBJ2-7; 9 nucleotides match TRBD2. V was pared by 4 bases and J by 4 bases, with 8 bases of the junction left unmatched. There are 15 residues in the CDR3. Germline CDR1 is MGHRA and CDR2 is YSYEKL. The CDR3 protein is CASSPRTSVFYEQYF. DNA of the CDR3: TGCGCCAGCAGCCCAAGGACTAGCGTCTTTTACGAGCAGTACTTC.

The chain uses TRBV28 and TRBJ2-7; 8 bases map to TRBD2. Germline loops: CDR1 MDHEN, CDR2 SYDVKM. V was pared by 2 bases and J by 3 bases, with 3 bases of the junction left unmatched. The CDR3 totals 14 residues. CDR3 sequence (DNA): TGTGCCAGCAGTTTACATAGCGGGGACTACGAGCAGTACTTC. Translating gives CASSLHSGDYEQYF. The variable domain in full, with the rest retrieved from reference TRBV28 and TRBJ2-7, is DVKVTQSSRYLVKRTGEKVFLECVQDMDHENMFWYRQDPGLGLRLIYFSYDVKMKEKGDIPEGYSVSREKKERFSLILESASTNQTSMYLCASSLHSGDYEQYFGPGTRLTVT.

The chain couples TRBV5-5 to TRBJ2-5; 7 bases fit TRBD2. The CDR3 runs 16 residues. Germline V gene data show CDR1 as SGHKS and CDR2 as YYEKEE (reference sequence). With V trimmed by 4 bases and J by 5 bases, 14 bases remained unmatched. CDR3 region: CASSPEFMRERETQYF. CDR3 coding DNA: TGTGCCAGCAGCCCCGAATTTATGCGGGAGCGGGAGACCCAGTACTTC.

The J gene is TRBJ2-5, the V gene TRBV7-9; D ambiguous. This CDR3 contains 12 residues. Trimming left V 6 bases short and J 5 bases short, with 10 bases between. CDR1 and CDR2 from the germline V gene are SEHNR and FQNEAQ (reference sequence). CDR3 region: CASSQNRETQYF. CDR3 nucleotides: TGTGCCAGCAGTCAAAATAGGGAGACCCAGTACTTC.

The rearrangement links TRBV11-1 to TRBJ2-2; 12 bases line up with TRBD2. The CDR3 length is 19 residues. Per germline, CDR1 SGHAT and CDR2 FQDESV (reference sequence). With V trimmed by 5 bases and J by 0 bases, 10 bases remained unmatched. CDR3 sequence reads: CASSPRLAGGFANTGELFF. Written as DNA, the CDR3 is TGTGCCAGCAGCCCCCGGCTAGCGGGGGGGTTCGCGAACACCGGGGAGCTGTTTTTT.

Concerning this clone: The same CDR3 can be traced to other DNA sequences in this sample. This chain uses TRBV27 with TRBJ2-7; D tentatively fits TRBD1 or TRBD2 (5 bases each). CDR1 and CDR2 from the germline V gene are MNHEY and SMNVEV (reference sequence). The CDR3 sequence is 16 residues long. V was cut by 2 bases and J by 2 bases, with 16 bases left in between. This CDR3 reads CASSLSSGTVTYEQYF. CDR3 nucleotide sequence: TGTGCCAGCAGTTTAAGTTCCGGGACGGTTACCTACGAGCAGTACTTC.

There are a few counts of this clone. The same CDR3 arises from other DNA sequences in this sample as well. The chain combines TRBV19 with TRBJ1-1; D is undetermined. Trimming removed 3 bases from V and 0 bases from J, with 2 bases in between. Germline-derived CDR1 and CDR2 are LNHDA and SQIVND (reference sequence). The CDR3 loop spans 12 amino acids. The CDR3 coding sequence is TGTGCCAGTAGTATCCTGAACACTGAAGCTTTCTTT. This codes for CASSILNTEAFF.

Note on this clone: Other nucleotide sequences from this sample produce the same CDR3. V gene TRBV6-5 combines with J gene TRBJ1-1; tentative D call: TRBD1 (5 bases). V lost 2 bases and J lost 4, with 8 bases in between. Germline values: CDR1 MNHEY, CDR2 SVGAGI. This CDR3 spans 13 amino acids. CDR3 in amino acids: CASSYERGTEAFF. CDR3 in DNA: TGTGCCAGCAGTTACGAAAGGGGCACTGAAGCTTTCTTT.

The chain carries TRBV2 and TRBJ1-2; perhaps TRBD1 as D (6 bases). This CDR3 spans 15 amino acids. Germline lookup yields CDR1 SNHLY and CDR2 FYNNEI. Trimming took 0 bases from V and 8 from J, leaving 16 bases between them. The CDR3 sequence is CASSEAPTGSMGYTF. Written as DNA, the CDR3 is TGTGCCAGCAGTGAAGCGCCCACAGGGAGTATGGGCTACACCTTC.

In its sample, this clone was seen once. The chain carries TRBV7-9 and TRBJ2-1; no reliable D call. Germline V gene lookup returns CDR1 SEHNR and CDR2 FQNEAQ (reference sequence). V dropped 5 bases and J dropped 9 bases, with 8 bases sitting between them. This CDR3 has 11 amino acids. The CDR3 nucleotides read TGTGCCAGCAGCGCCAACCGTGAGCAGTTCTTC. Protein product: CASSANREQFF.

The chain uses TRBV4-3 and TRBJ2-7; 10 nucleotides align to TRBD1. This CDR3 region has 14 residues. The trim removed 1 base at V and 4 bases at J, leaving 1 base unmatched. Germline CDR1 reads LGHNA; CDR2 reads YSLEER. CDR3 sequence (DNA): TGCGCCAGCAGCCAAGCGGGACAGGGGTACGAGCAGTACTTC. Its protein is CASSQAGQGYEQYF.

The genes are TRBV30 and TRBJ2-1; the match to TRBD2 covers 10 bases. The CDR3 is made up of 16 amino acids. V was pared by 2 bases and J by 4 bases, with 8 bases of the junction left unmatched. Germline V lookup: CDR1 GTSNPN, CDR2 SVGIG (reference sequence). CDR3 in amino acids: CAWSTYGLADYNEQFF. The CDR3 region has the DNA TGTGCCTGGAGTACATATGGACTAGCGGATTACAATGAGCAGTTCTTC.

The chain uses TRBV11-2 and TRBJ2-3, with a possible D match to TRBD1 (5 bases). The CDR3 spans 18 residues. The germline CDR1 and CDR2 sequences are SGHAT and FQNNGV. V lost 0 bases to trimming and J lost 5 bases, with 21 bases between them. This CDR3 is CASSLDLGPIVRGDTQYF. Here the CDR3 DNA reads TGTGCCAGCAGCTTAGATCTGGGGCCTATCGTTCGAGGAGATACGCAGTATTTT.

Worth noting for this clone: Other DNA variants within this sample encode the same CDR3. The chain joins TRBV7-9 to TRBJ2-7, with 12 bases aligning to TRBD2. Unmatched junction bases numbered 6, after V lost 5 bases and J lost 4 bases. There are 15 residues in the CDR3. Germline V gene lookup returns CDR1 SEHNR and CDR2 FQNEAQ (reference sequence). The DNA of the CDR3 is TGTGCCAGCAGCCCGGGACTAGCGGGTACGTACGAGCAGTACTTC. It codes for CASSPGLAGTYEQYF.

The chain carries TRBV29-1 and TRBJ2-1; D remains ambiguous. V was shortened by 4 bases and J by 2 bases, with 12 bases between the two germline ends. CDR3 length equals 14 residues. In germline, CDR1 is SQVTM, CDR2 ANQGSEA. In DNA form, the CDR3 reads TGCAGCGTTGTAGGGCCGTTCACCTACAATGAGCAGTTCTTC. It specifies CSVVGPFTYNEQFF.

The chain combines TRBV19 with TRBJ2-3, with D perhaps matching TRBD2 (6 bases). From germline, CDR1 is LNHDA and CDR2 SQIVND (reference sequence). The CDR3 loop spans 16 amino acids. V dropped 7 bases and J dropped 3 bases, with 20 bases sitting between them. The CDR3 region is CASTPGDLTGTDTQYF. The CDR3 bases are TGTGCCAGTACCCCGGGGGATCTAACTGGTACAGATACGCAGTATTTT.

The chain recombines TRBV28 with TRBJ2-7; a possible D gene is TRBD1 (5 bases). V shed 5 bases and J shed 2 bases, with 19 bases lying between them. The CDR3 totals 16 residues. Germline CDR1 reads MDHEN; CDR2 reads SYDVKM. Here the CDR3 DNA reads TGTGCCAGCAGTCTGATTCGAGCAGGGCCCCCCTACGAGCAGTACTTC. As protein: CASSLIRAGPPYEQYF. The complete variable domain, with remaining parts taken from reference TRBV28 and TRBJ2-7, reads DVKVTQSSRYLVKRTGEKVFLECVQDMDHENMFWYRQDPGLGLRLIYFSYDVKMKEKGDIPEGYSVSREKKERFSLILESASTNQTSMYLCASSLIRAGPPYEQYFGPGTRLTVT.

V is TRBV27 and J is TRBJ1-2; TRBD1 is a possible D gene (5 bases). The CDR3 spans 12 residues. Germline CDR1 MNHEY, CDR2 SMNVEV (reference sequence). Trimming cost V 6 bases and J 7 bases, with 12 bases left between them. CDR3 nucleotide sequence: TGTGCCAGCAGGGGGGACGGTCGTGGCTACACCTTC. Its translation is CASRGDGRGYTF.

This chain uses TRBV2 with TRBJ2-1, with D perhaps matching TRBD1 or TRBD2 (5 bases each). Germline V CDR1 and CDR2: SNHLY, FYNNEI. This CDR3 is 14 amino acids long. Trimming removed 8 bases at V and 4 bases at J, with 15 bases between. This chain's CDR3 is CASPRGYPYNEQFF. Written as DNA, the CDR3 is TGTGCCAGCCCGAGGGGCTACCCTTACAATGAGCAGTTCTTC.

The V gene is TRBV6-5, the J gene TRBJ1-1; D ambiguous. Per germline, CDR1 MNHEY and CDR2 SVGAGI. The CDR3 covers 15 residues. Trimming pared 2 bases from V and 1 base from J, leaving 11 bases between. The CDR3: CASSYKYGQNTEAFF. DNA for the CDR3: TGTGCCAGCAGTTACAAGTACGGGCAGAACACTGAAGCTTTCTTT.

Written as DNA, the CDR3 is TGTGCCAGCTCCCTAGCTAGCTCTGGAAACACCATATATTTT. It specifies CASSLASSGNTIYF. The chain is built from TRBV18 and TRBJ1-3; D unclear. The germline V gene encodes CDR1 KGHSH and CDR2 LQKENI. The CDR3 runs to 14 residues. Trimming stripped 6 bases from V and 0 bases from J, with 9 bases between.

J is TRBJ2-7 and V is TRBV30; the match to TRBD1 covers 9 bases. J was trimmed by 2 bases and V by 1 base; bases with no gene match: 3. Germline CDR1 GTSNPN, CDR2 SVGIG (reference sequence). The CDR3 sequence is 14 residues long. This CDR3 reads CAWSEGTGTYEQYF. DNA of the CDR3: TGTGCCTGGAGTGAGGGGACAGGGACCTACGAGCAGTACTTC. Supplemented by reference TRBV30 and TRBJ2-7, the full variable domain reads SQTIHQWPATLVQPVGSPLSLECTVEGTSNPNLYWYRQAAGRGLQLLFYSVGIGQISSEVPQNLSASRPQDRQFILSSKKLLLSDSGFYLCAWSEGTGTYEQYFGPGTRLTVT.

V usage is TRBV2 and J usage is TRBJ2-5; unclear D gene. The DNA matches TRBJ2-7 better at its end, which makes the J call doubtful. Germline CDR1 is SNHLY and CDR2 is FYNNEI. The CDR3 totals 11 residues. The CDR3 reads CACKAEYEQYF. The DNA of the CDR3 is TGTGCGTGCAAGGCAGAGTACGAGCAGTACTTC.

V and J are TRBV5-6 and TRBJ2-1; 7 positions match TRBD1. Trimming cost V 4 bases and J 7 bases; bases outside gene matches: 8. The CDR3 spans 14 residues. CDR1 is SGHDT, CDR2 YYEEEE, per germline. The DNA of the CDR3 is TGTGCCAGCAGCGCGACAGGGAATCGTAATGAGCAGTTCTTC. The encoded protein is CASSATGNRNEQFF.

The chain is built from TRBV5-5 and TRBJ2-5; 7 bases are a match to TRBD2. This CDR3 has 16 residues. Losses at the gene ends were 4 bases for V and 5 bases for J; bases not matched to a gene: 14. Germline V gene lookup returns CDR1 SGHKS and CDR2 YYEKEE (reference sequence). DNA of the CDR3: TGTGCCAGCAGCCCACCTCTTGCGGGGGTGAAGGAGACCCAGTACTTC. Protein sequence: CASSPPLAGVKETQYF.

The chain is built from TRBV4-1 and TRBJ1-5, with D possibly being TRBD1 (5 bases). The V end lost 0 bases, the J end lost 4 bases, and 19 bases lay between the germline ends. The CDR3 has 18 residues. Germline V gene lookup returns CDR1 MGHRA and CDR2 YSYEKL. CDR3 sequence: CASSQEGSPGRPNQPQHF. The CDR3 region has the DNA TGCGCCAGCAGCCAAGAAGGGTCTCCGGGGCGACCGAATCAGCCCCAGCATTTT.

The genes are TRBV7-8 and TRBJ1-1; 7 nucleotides align to TRBD1. The CDR3 is 15 amino acids. The germline V gene has CDR1 SGHVS and CDR2 FQNEAQ. With 4 bases clipped from V and 4 bases from J, the junction kept 9 bases outside the gene matches. CDR3 amino acids: CASSSYRGVGTEAFF. The CDR3 region has the DNA TGTGCCAGCAGCTCGTACAGGGGAGTTGGCACTGAAGCTTTCTTT.

This clone showed up just once. This CDR3 is CASSLSGGTGELFF. As DNA, the CDR3 is TGTGCCAGCAGCTTGTCAGGGGGCACCGGGGAGCTGTTTTTT. The chain is built from TRBV5-8 and TRBJ2-2; TRBD1 matches at 7 bases. Germline-derived CDR1 and CDR2 are SGHTS and YDEGEE. J was trimmed by 4 bases and V by 1 base; bases with no gene match: 1. This CDR3 has 14 amino acids.